This is a list of T cell receptor beta chains from one sample in a study of monozygotic twins with inflammatory bowel disease. TCRdb processed the 5' RACE reads again and assigns one entry to each CDR3 protein, with no DNA. The sample includes approximately 400,000 distinct CDR3 sequences. The source material was blood. The source is a human donor with ulcerative colitis or Crohn's disease, or a healthy co-twin of an affected twin (not recorded which). CDR3s include the opening cysteine and the closing phenylalanine or tryptophan.

V gene: TRBV7-9; J gene: TRBJ2-3; CDR3 length: 14; CDR3 protein: CASSVAGKTDTQYF
V gene: TRBV20-1; J gene: TRBJ2-7; CDR3 length: 13; CDR3 protein: CSGAAGADYEQYF
V gene: TRBV5-5; J gene: TRBJ1-6; CDR3 length: 15; CDR3 protein: CASSSRDRDNSPLHF
V gene: TRBV27; J gene: TRBJ1-6; CDR3 length: 17; CDR3 protein: CASSLSPRGIGNSPLHF
V gene: TRBV7-2; J gene: TRBJ1-1; CDR3 length: 13; CDR3 protein: CASSLARGTEAFF
V gene: TRBV5-1; J gene: TRBJ1-1; CDR3 length: 16; CDR3 protein: CASSLVTGAPHGEAFF
V gene: TRBV18; J gene: TRBJ2-7; CDR3 length: 13; CDR3 protein: CASSLHEGWEQYF
V gene: TRBV5-1; J gene: TRBJ1-1; CDR3 length: 15; CDR3 protein: CASSARPGPNTEAFF
V gene: TRBV28; J gene: TRBJ1-4; CDR3 length: 11; CDR3 protein: CASSPNEKLFF
V gene: TRBV12-3/TRBV12-4; J gene: TRBJ2-3; CDR3 length: 15; CDR3 protein: CASSLSPGGRDTQYF
V gene: TRBV5-4; J gene: TRBJ2-1; CDR3 length: 16; CDR3 protein: CASSSHRGENYNEQFF
V gene: TRBV3-1; J gene: TRBJ2-7; CDR3 length: 12; CDR3 protein: CASSQDLVEQYF
V gene: TRBV7-7; J gene: TRBJ2-3; CDR3 length: 15; CDR3 protein: CASSFSSGGTDTQYF
V gene: TRBV3-1; J gene: TRBJ1-2; CDR3 length: 18; CDR3 protein: CASSPSDLPGQGHYGYTF
V gene: TRBV6-5; J gene: TRBJ1-2; CDR3 length: 12; CDR3 protein: CASSALQGGYTF
V gene: TRBV6-1; J gene: TRBJ1-5; CDR3 length: 14; CDR3 protein: CASRPGQGIQPQYF
V gene: TRBV19; J gene: TRBJ2-3; CDR3 length: 16; CDR3 protein: CASSMGTSGGTDTQYF
V gene: TRBV2; J gene: TRBJ1-1; CDR3 length: 13; CDR3 protein: CASGRQGSTEAFF
V gene: TRBV10-3; J gene: TRBJ1-1; CDR3 length: 15; CDR3 protein: CAISEHGQGDTEAFF
V gene: TRBV14; J gene: TRBJ2-1; CDR3 length: 16; CDR3 protein: CASSHPELSSYNEQFF
V gene: TRBV5-1; J gene: TRBJ2-1; CDR3 length: 14; CDR3 protein: CASSFRVPNNEQFF
V gene: TRBV7-2; J gene: TRBJ2-1; CDR3 length: 16; CDR3 protein: CASRPSRTGHGGEQFF
V gene: TRBV27; J gene: TRBJ2-3; CDR3 length: 14; CDR3 protein: CASSLIFSTDTQYF
V gene: TRBV20-1; J gene: TRBJ2-1; CDR3 length: 13; CDR3 protein: CSASEGVTYEQFF
V gene: TRBV5-5; J gene: TRBJ2-2; CDR3 length: 15; CDR3 protein: CASSLYGENTGELFF
V gene: TRBV27; J gene: TRBJ1-1; CDR3 length: 16; CDR3 protein: CASSFGGPGTNTEAFF
V gene: TRBV5-6; J gene: TRBJ2-7; CDR3 length: 13; CDR3 protein: CASSFFSGYEQYF
V gene: TRBV15; J gene: TRBJ1-1; CDR3 length: 16; CDR3 protein: CATSRAQGPIDTEAFF
V gene: TRBV4-3; J gene: TRBJ2-7; CDR3 length: 18; CDR3 protein: CASSQDWGLEQGAYEQYF
V gene: TRBV3-1; J gene: TRBJ2-3; CDR3 length: 14; CDR3 protein: CASSTTLAAGSSYF
V gene: TRBV20-1; J gene: TRBJ2-1; CDR3 length: 18; CDR3 protein: CSARDIGGQGSLYNEQFF
V gene: TRBV27; J gene: TRBJ1-5; CDR3 length: 15; CDR3 protein: CASSQAGTDGGPQHF
V gene: TRBV7-2; J gene: TRBJ2-2; CDR3 length: 15; CDR3 protein: CASSSRGAATGELFF
V gene: TRBV20-1; J gene: TRBJ2-7; CDR3 length: 14; CDR3 protein: CSARGLTRSYEQYF
V gene: TRBV29-1; J gene: TRBJ1-3; CDR3 length: 15; CDR3 protein: CSVGDRGSSGNTIYF
V gene: TRBV29-1; J gene: TRBJ2-2; CDR3 length: 14; CDR3 protein: CSGAGTGVTGELFF
V gene: TRBV7-9; J gene: TRBJ2-5; CDR3 length: 13; CDR3 protein: CASSLFRKETQYF